The 30 T cell receptor beta chains below come from one sample, sequenced in a study of blood T cell repertoires in COVID-19. Measured with immunoSEQ multiplex PCR; TCRdb has only the in-frame clones, and not every one. The repertoire holds some 120,000 clones, with about 79% as singletons. The specimen sequenced was peripheral blood. Every receptor here comes from a man between 40 and 49 years old with active or convalescent COVID-19.

The CDR3 bases are TGTGCCAGCAGCTTAAAGGGTAGCGGGGGCCCGGGAGTATATGAGCAGTTCTTC. The encoded protein is CASSLKGSGGPGVYEQFF. This chain connects TRBV7-2 to TRBJ2-1; 9 nucleotides agree with TRBD2. V was pared by 2 bases and J by 8 bases, with 16 bases of the junction left unmatched. The CDR3 spans 18 residues. The germline V gene encodes CDR1 SGHTA and CDR2 FQGNSA.

The V call is TRBV29-1, the J call TRBJ1-2; D may be TRBD1 (6 bases). Germline V gene lookup returns CDR1 SQVTM and CDR2 ANQGSEA. This CDR3 spans 13 amino acids. V lost 3 bases, J lost 4 bases, and 12 bases lay in between. The CDR3 sequence is CSVDPQDSYGYTF. CDR3 DNA: TGCAGCGTTGATCCCCAGGACAGCTATGGCTACACCTTC.

The chain couples TRBV4-3 to TRBJ2-2; D might be TRBD1 (5 bases). CDR3 size: 15 residues. Trimming took 6 bases from V and 5 from J, leaving 16 bases between them. Germline CDR1 LGHNA, CDR2 YSLEER. In nucleotides, the CDR3 is TGCGCCAGCAGACCCACCGACAGCTTTACCGGGGAGCTGTTTTTT. This sequence encodes CASRPTDSFTGELFF.

The genes are TRBV20-1 and TRBJ2-5; D unresolved. This CDR3 has 11 amino acids. Trimming removed 6 bases at V and 4 bases at J, with 9 bases between. The germline V gene encodes CDR1 DFQATT and CDR2 SNEGSKA (reference sequence). The CDR3 sequence: CSALGLETQYF. The CDR3 DNA reads as TGCAGTGCCCTCGGTCTAGAGACCCAGTACTTC.

The genes are TRBV9 and TRBJ1-1; tentative D call: TRBD1 (6 bases). Germline CDR1 and CDR2: SGDLS and YYNGEE. The CDR3 contains 13 residues. V shed 2 bases and J shed 3 bases, with 8 bases lying between them. The CDR3: CASSVGHHTEAFF. The DNA for the CDR3 is TGTGCCAGCAGCGTGGGACACCACACTGAAGCTTTCTTT.

The rearrangement joins TRBV6-5 to TRBJ2-7; D might be TRBD1 (5 bases). This CDR3 comprises 14 residues. Germline CDR1 MNHEY, CDR2 SVGAGI. The V gene lost 10 bases and the J gene lost 5 bases, with 21 bases spanning the gap. CDR3 nucleotide sequence: TGTGCCACCCCGGAAGTTCAGGGCGCCCACGAGCAGTACTTC. Translated: CATPEVQGAHEQYF.

The rearrangement links TRBV6-5 to TRBJ1-6, with D tentatively TRBD1 (5 bases). Germline lookup yields CDR1 MNHEY and CDR2 SVGAGI. Trimming removed 5 bases at V and 7 bases at J, with 15 bases between. The CDR3 extends over 15 amino acids. CDR3 in DNA: TGTGCCAGCAGTCGGTCCCGGGGGGAAAATTCACCCCTCCACTTT. Translation gives CASSRSRGENSPLHF.

The J gene is TRBJ2-1, the V gene TRBV27; D possibly corresponds to TRBD2 (5 bases). V was trimmed by 11 bases and J by 6 bases, leaving 23 bases between them. The CDR3 runs to 15 residues. Per germline, CDR1 MNHEY and CDR2 SMNVEV (reference sequence). This CDR3 is CAASPPGRAVNEQFF. The CDR3 bases are TGTGCCGCCTCCCCCCCCGGACGAGCGGTCAATGAGCAGTTCTTC.

The V and J genes are TRBV3-1 (or the pseudogene TRBV3-2) and TRBJ1-1; unclear D gene. This CDR3 is built from 13 residues. From germline, CDR1 is LGHDT and CDR2 YNNKEL (reference sequence). V shed 0 bases and J shed 6 bases, with 8 bases lying between them. CDR3 in DNA: TGTGCCAGCAGCCAAGACCCTCGGGCTGAAGCTTTCTTT. It encodes CASSQDPRAEAFF.

The rearrangement joins TRBV27 to TRBJ2-7, with TRBD1 matching over 8 bases. Germline CDR1 and CDR2: MNHEY and SMNVEV (reference sequence). After removal of 6 bases from V and 5 bases from J, the junction contained 9 bases not matched to a gene. The CDR3 is 14 amino acids. CDR3 in DNA: TGTGCCAGCAGAACCGGGACAGGAGTTAACGAGCAGTACTTC. This sequence encodes CASRTGTGVNEQYF.

This clone was seen ten or more times. The chain is built from TRBV5-4 and TRBJ2-7, with D perhaps TRBD1 (7 bases). The germline V gene has CDR1 SGHNT and CDR2 YYREEE (reference sequence). The germline V and J ends were trimmed by 4 bases and 2 bases, with 16 bases remaining between them. This CDR3 comprises 15 residues. The CDR3: CASSPRTGGTYEQYF. CDR3 nucleotide sequence: TGTGCCAGCAGCCCTAGGACAGGAGGGACCTACGAGCAGTACTTC. Full variable domain (outside the CDR3, taken from reference TRBV5-4 and TRBJ2-7): ETGVTQSPTHLIKTRGQQVTLRCSSQSGHNTVSWYQQALGQGPQFIFQYYREEENGRGNFPPRFSGLQFPNYSSELNVNALELDDSALYLCASSPRTGGTYEQYFGPGTRLTVT.

The chain carries TRBV27 and TRBJ2-7; TRBD2 matches at 8 bases. There are 15 residues in the CDR3. V dropped 0 bases and J dropped 2; count of bases not matched to a gene: 3. The germline V gene has CDR1 MNHEY and CDR2 SMNVEV (reference sequence). CDR3: CASSLSSGEAYEQYF. CDR3 nucleotides: TGTGCCAGCAGTTTATCTAGCGGGGAGGCCTACGAGCAGTACTTC.

The rearrangement joins TRBV6-6 to TRBJ2-5, with TRBD1 matching over 7 bases. There are 14 residues in the CDR3. V shed 5 bases and J 4 bases; nucleotides not matched to a gene: 7. The germline CDR1 and CDR2 sequences are MNHNY and SVGAGI (reference sequence). The CDR3 sequence: CASSLDRIGETQYF. The CDR3, as DNA: TGTGCCAGCAGTCTGGACAGGATCGGAGAGACCCAGTACTTC.

This chain joins TRBV12-5 and TRBJ2-1; D possibly corresponds to TRBD1 (6 bases). Trimming left V 6 bases short and J 7 bases short, with 13 bases between. Germline V gene data show CDR1 as LGHNT and CDR2 as FRNRAP. CDR3 length: 13 residues. CDR3 amino acids: CASGTGGKNEQFF. As DNA, the CDR3 is TGTGCTAGTGGGACAGGCGGTAAAAATGAGCAGTTCTTC.

This chain uses TRBV5-1 with TRBJ2-7, with D maybe TRBD1 (5 bases). CDR1 and CDR2 (germline): SGHRS, YFSETQ. Deletions cut 0 bases from V and 0 bases from J, with 13 bases between. The CDR3 is made up of 16 amino acids. The CDR3 nucleotides read TGCGCCAGCAGCTTGGGCAGGACATCCCACTCCTACGAGCAGTACTTC. The encoded protein is CASSLGRTSHSYEQYF.

The chain joins TRBV28 to TRBJ2-7, with D maybe TRBD2 (6 bases). The CDR3 spans 16 residues. Germline-derived CDR1 and CDR2 are MDHEN and SYDVKM. Trimming took off 5 bases at V and 2 bases at J, with 19 bases between the two ends. The CDR3 here is CASSPRESPLPYEQYF. CDR3 in DNA: TGTGCCAGCAGTCCCCGGGAGAGCCCCTTGCCCTACGAGCAGTACTTC.

The chain carries TRBV24-1 and TRBJ1-1; D unresolved. V was cut by 5 bases and J by 11 bases, with 11 bases left in between. The germline CDR1 and CDR2 sequences are KGHDR and SFDVKD. This CDR3 is 11 amino acids long. Written as DNA, the CDR3 is TGTGCCACCAGTGTACTAGTCGGGGCTTTCTTT. Its translation: CATSVLVGAFF.

The rearrangement joins TRBV24-1 to TRBJ2-2; D is perhaps TRBD1 (6 bases). The ends were cut back, 6 bases at V and 1 base at J, with 14 bases in the middle. This CDR3 has 16 amino acids. Germline V lookup: CDR1 KGHDR, CDR2 SFDVKD. CDR3 residues: CATSSTGTMNTGELFF. CDR3 coding DNA: TGTGCCACCAGTTCTACAGGGACAATGAACACCGGGGAGCTGTTTTTT.

The chain joins TRBV5-5 to TRBJ2-5; 8 bases map to TRBD1. Trimming removed 0 bases from V and 4 bases from J; junction bases left unmatched: 14. This CDR3 region has 18 residues. The germline gives CDR1 SGHKS, CDR2 YYEKEE (reference sequence). CDR3 protein: CASSLAKSGQGAGETQYF. In DNA form, the CDR3 reads TGTGCCAGCAGCTTGGCCAAGAGTGGGCAGGGGGCGGGAGAGACCCAGTACTTC.

The chain has TRBV30 and TRBJ1-5; 9 bases agree with TRBD1. The germline V gene encodes CDR1 GTSNPN and CDR2 SVGIG (reference sequence). This CDR3 region has 15 residues. V lost 3 bases and J lost 7; bases outside the gene matches: 10. CDR3 sequence: CAWSLMDRGGQPQHF. Here the CDR3 DNA reads TGTGCCTGGAGCCTAATGGACAGGGGCGGACAGCCCCAGCATTTT.

The V gene is TRBV28, the J gene TRBJ1-3; tentative D call: TRBD1 (6 bases). Germline CDR1 reads MDHEN; CDR2 reads SYDVKM. V gave up 9 bases and J gave up 0 bases, with 15 bases separating them. The CDR3 is made up of 15 amino acids. The CDR3 loop is CASATGTSSGNTIYF. CDR3 bases: TGTGCCAGTGCAACAGGGACAAGCTCTGGAAACACCATATATTTT.

The rearrangement uses TRBV6-6 and TRBJ2-7, with a possible D match to TRBD1 (5 bases). Germline CDR1 is MNHNY and CDR2 is SVGAGI (reference sequence). This CDR3 has 16 amino acids. The V end lost 2 bases, the J end lost 2 bases, and 16 bases lay between the germline ends. CDR3 in DNA: TGTGCCAGCAGTTACCGGACGGACACATCAACCTACGAGCAGTACTTC. It codes for CASSYRTDTSTYEQYF.

V is TRBV7-2 and J is TRBJ2-5; 13 nucleotides agree with TRBD2. Losses at the gene ends were 0 bases for V and 4 bases for J; bases not matched to a gene: 8. Germline assignment: CDR1 SGHTA and CDR2 FQGNSA. The CDR3 has 18 amino acids. The CDR3 sequence is CASSLALRTSGSGETQYF. In nucleotides, the CDR3 is TGTGCCAGCAGCTTAGCCCTCCGGACTAGCGGGAGTGGAGAGACCCAGTACTTC.

This clone was counted a single time. The chain recombines TRBV30 with TRBJ1-2; D unclear. Trimming pared 0 bases from V and 11 bases from J, leaving 16 bases between. The CDR3 has 13 residues. Germline V gene lookup returns CDR1 GTSNPN and CDR2 SVGIG (reference sequence). The CDR3 spells CAWSVGLGRGYTF. DNA of the CDR3: TGTGCCTGGAGTGTGGGATTAGGGCGGGGATACACCTTC.

The rearrangement uses TRBV4-3 and TRBJ1-2; D remains ambiguous. The CDR3 is 15 residues long. V lost 3 bases and J lost 6, with 17 bases in between. The germline V gene encodes CDR1 LGHNA and CDR2 YSLEER. As DNA, the CDR3 is TGCGCCAGCAGCCACCCCGGGGAGGGAATACATGGCTACACCTTC. Translating it yields CASSHPGEGIHGYTF.

The chain is built from TRBV5-1 and TRBJ1-1; 9 bases align to TRBD1. This CDR3 is 14 amino acids long. J was trimmed by 1 base and V by 4 bases; bases with no gene match: 2. The germline V gene encodes CDR1 SGHRS and CDR2 YFSETQ. In nucleotides, the CDR3 is TGCGCCAGCAGCCCACAGGGGGCGAACACTGAAGCTTTCTTT. It is translated as CASSPQGANTEAFF.

The J gene is TRBJ2-7, the V gene TRBV2; 7 positions match TRBD1. CDR3 size: 14 residues. V dropped 6 bases and J dropped 2; count of bases not matched to a gene: 7. Germline CDR1 and CDR2: SNHLY and FYNNEI. The CDR3 protein is CASSPVTGTYEQYF. The CDR3, as DNA: TGTGCCAGCAGCCCCGTGACAGGGACCTACGAGCAGTACTTC.

The gene calls are TRBV5-1 and TRBJ2-1, with 7 bases lining up with TRBD1. In germline, CDR1 is SGHRS, CDR2 YFSETQ. V trimming: 2 bases; J trimming: 5 bases; junction bases outside the gene matches: 1. The CDR3 length is 13 residues. CDR3 in DNA: TGCGCCAGCAGCTTCACAGGGGACAATGAGCAGTTCTTC. Its translation is CASSFTGDNEQFF. Drawing the rest from reference TRBV5-1 and TRBJ2-1, the complete variable domain is KAGVTQTPRYLIKTRGQQVTLSCSPISGHRSVSWYQQTPGQGLQFLFEYFSETQRNKGNFPGRFSGRQFSNSRSEMNVSTLELGDSALYLCASSFTGDNEQFFGPGTRLTVL.

The gene calls are TRBV7-2 and TRBJ1-1; 7 bases align to TRBD1. Germline CDR1 SGHTA, CDR2 FQGNSA. The CDR3 loop spans 15 amino acids. V lost 4 bases and J lost 0; bases outside the gene matches: 5. DNA of the CDR3: TGTGCCAGCAGCTCGCCCGACAGGGTGAACACTGAAGCTTTCTTT. Translation gives CASSSPDRVNTEAFF.

The rearrangement joins TRBV10-2 to TRBJ2-5; TRBD1 agrees at 8 bases. Germline lookup yields CDR1 WSHSY and CDR2 SAAADI. CDR3 size: 20 residues. Trimming removed 2 bases from V and 0 bases from J; junction bases left unmatched: 17. CDR3 nucleotides: TGCGCCAGCAGTGAGGGCCAGGGGGCTGATTGGCTCAAGTACCAAGAGACCCAGTACTTC. It specifies CASSEGQGADWLKYQETQYF.